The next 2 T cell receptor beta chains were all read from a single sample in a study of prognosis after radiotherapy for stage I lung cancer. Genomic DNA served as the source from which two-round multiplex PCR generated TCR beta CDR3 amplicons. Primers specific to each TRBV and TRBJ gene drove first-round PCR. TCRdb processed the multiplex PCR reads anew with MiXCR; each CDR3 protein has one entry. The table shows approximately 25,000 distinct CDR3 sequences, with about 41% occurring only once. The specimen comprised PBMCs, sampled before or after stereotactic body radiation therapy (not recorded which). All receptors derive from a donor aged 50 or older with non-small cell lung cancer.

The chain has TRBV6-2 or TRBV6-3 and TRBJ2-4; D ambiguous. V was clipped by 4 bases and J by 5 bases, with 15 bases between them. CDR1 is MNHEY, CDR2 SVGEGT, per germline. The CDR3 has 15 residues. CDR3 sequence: CASSFSPVVENIQYF. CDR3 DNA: TGTGCCAGCAGTTTCAGTCCCGTGGTAGAAAACATTCAGTACTTC.

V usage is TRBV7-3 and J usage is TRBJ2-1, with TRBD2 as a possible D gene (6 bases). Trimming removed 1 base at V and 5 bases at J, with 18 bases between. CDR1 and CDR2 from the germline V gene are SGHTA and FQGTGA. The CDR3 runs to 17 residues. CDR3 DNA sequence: TGTGCCAGCAGCTTAAAAGGGCGCGGGACCGCCGACAATGAGCAGTTCTTC. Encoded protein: CASSLKGRGTADNEQFF.